Shown below are 17 T cell receptor beta chains from a single sample sequenced in a study of CD8 T cells in ankylosing spondylitis. TCRdb passed the 5' RACE reads through MiXCR, listing each CDR3 protein once. Here the sample spans 100,000 to 150,000 distinct CDR3 sequences, around 15% being singletons. Sequencing was performed on blood, either unsorted or a sorted T cell fraction (not recorded which). All receptors derive from a female donor with ankylosing spondylitis or in good health (not recorded which).

This clonotype turned up a few times. The chain has TRBV18 and TRBJ2-1, with D possibly matching TRBD2 (5 bases). The V gene's germline CDR1 is KGHSH and CDR2 LQKENI. V was clipped by 1 base and J by 4 bases, with 11 bases between them. This CDR3 region has 15 residues. The CDR3, as DNA: TGTGCCAGCTCACCACGACCCTGGACTTACAATGAGCAGTTCTTC. It yields the protein CASSPRPWTYNEQFF.

This clonotype was counted a few times. The chain carries TRBV28 and TRBJ2-5, with 7 positions matching TRBD1. In germline, CDR1 is MDHEN, CDR2 SYDVKM. The CDR3 totals 14 residues. Unmatched junction bases numbered 7, after V lost 4 bases and J lost 5 bases. This CDR3 reads CASSYQGVAETQYF. DNA of the CDR3: TGTGCCAGCAGTTATCAGGGGGTCGCGGAGACCCAGTACTTC.

This clonotype appeared a few times. In DNA form, the CDR3 reads TGTGCCAGCACCCCCGGGCCGGCGGGTAATACGCAGTATTTT. Translating it yields CASTPGPAGNTQYF. The rearrangement links TRBV12-3 or TRBV12-4 to TRBJ2-3; tentative D call: TRBD2 (5 bases). The CDR3 covers 14 residues. Trimming stripped 7 bases from V and 7 bases from J, with 18 bases between.

At least ten counts were recorded for this clonotype. The V call is TRBV5-1, the J call TRBJ1-4; D unclear. Germline lookup yields CDR1 SGHRS and CDR2 YFSETQ. The CDR3 has 14 residues. V lost 1 base to trimming and J lost 7 bases, with 11 bases between them. The CDR3 sequence is CASSLPGSGEKLFF. CDR3 coding DNA: TGCGCCAGCAGCTTGCCCGGGTCAGGTGAAAAACTGTTTTTT.

The table lists this clonotype with many counts. The CDR3, as DNA: TGTGCCAGCAGCATTCCTCTCCGCACTAGCGGAAACTACGAGCAGTACTTC. As protein: CASSIPLRTSGNYEQYF. V and J are TRBV21-1 and TRBJ2-7; TRBD2 is the table's D call and was not checked against the DNA. TRBV21-1 is a pseudogene locus. The CDR3 spans 17 residues.

The chain uses TRBV5-1 and TRBJ2-1; possibly TRBD1 for D (6 bases). The CDR3 consists of 15 residues. Trimming pared 2 bases from V and 6 bases from J, leaving 15 bases between. CDR1 and CDR2 (germline): SGHRS, YFSETQ. The CDR3 nucleotides read TGCGCCAGCAGCTTCGGGGACATGAGTCCCAATGAGCAGTTCTTC. Its translation is CASSFGDMSPNEQFF.

In its sample, this clonotype was seen many times. The V call is TRBV27, the J call TRBJ2-3; 10 nucleotides align to TRBD1. J was trimmed by 7 bases and V by 8 bases; bases with no gene match: 9. This CDR3 is built from 14 residues. CDR1 is MNHEY, CDR2 SMNVEV, per germline (reference sequence). CDR3: CASADRGLVHTQYF. Written as DNA, the CDR3 is TGTGCCAGCGCTGACAGGGGGCTCGTTCATACGCAGTATTTT.

The chain uses TRBV11-1 and TRBJ1-2; D unresolved. The CDR3 is made up of 18 amino acids. The V end was cut by 0 bases, the J end by 0 bases, with 17 bases between. Germline assignment: CDR1 SGHAT and CDR2 FQDESV (reference sequence). CDR3 sequence: CASSLARLLRGANYGYTF. DNA for the CDR3: TGTGCCAGCAGCTTAGCGAGACTCCTTCGAGGAGCTAACTATGGCTACACCTTC.

This clonotype came up many times. The chain joins TRBV6-2 or TRBV6-3 to TRBJ1-5, with 7 positions matching TRBD1. V lost 6 bases and J lost 2; bases outside the gene matches: 10. From germline, CDR1 is MNHEY and CDR2 SVGEGT. There are 16 residues in the CDR3. CDR3 DNA sequence: TGTGCCAGCAGAACCTACAGGGGTGTGGGCAATCAGCCCCAGCATTTT. Translated: CASRTYRGVGNQPQHF.

The chain links TRBV20-1 to TRBJ2-7; D might be TRBD1 (6 bases). The CDR3 spans 14 residues. V was pared by 1 base and J by 4 bases, with 14 bases between. The germline CDR1 and CDR2 sequences are DFQATT and SNEGSKA (reference sequence). CDR3 in amino acids: CSARVPSQGYEQYF. CDR3 DNA: TGCAGTGCTAGAGTCCCGTCCCAGGGGTACGAGCAGTACTTC.

This clonotype was recorded at least ten times. This chain connects TRBV12-3 or TRBV12-4 to TRBJ1-3, with 9 bases aligning to TRBD1. The CDR3 is 18 residues long. V lost 3 bases, J lost 3 bases, and 12 bases stayed unmatched. This CDR3 reads CASSFPGTGFGSGNTIYF. In DNA form, the CDR3 reads TGTGCCAGCAGTTTTCCCGGGACAGGGTTCGGGAGTGGAAACACCATATATTTT.

The chain links TRBV7-9 to TRBJ2-3; TRBD1 matches at 8 bases. The CDR3 loop spans 14 amino acids. J gave up 2 bases and V 5 bases, and 3 bases lay outside the gene matches. Germline assignment: CDR1 SEHNR and CDR2 FQNEAQ (reference sequence). The CDR3 is CASSAGQDTDTQYF. CDR3 nucleotides: TGTGCCAGCAGCGCGGGACAGGACACAGATACGCAGTATTTT.

This sequence joins TRBV7-2 and TRBJ2-3; 11 bases map to TRBD2. V shed 3 bases, J shed 0 bases, and the junction held 23 bases outside the gene matches. The CDR3 runs 23 residues. Germline assignment: CDR1 SGHTA and CDR2 FQGNSA. DNA for the CDR3: TGTGCCAGCAGCTTTCTCGGGTCGCATAGCGGGAGGGCCCGGAGTCCTAGCACAGATACGCAGTATTTT. Translated: CASSFLGSHSGRARSPSTDTQYF.

There are many counts of this clonotype. The chain uses TRBV7-6 and TRBJ2-3; D is undetermined. V was shortened by 5 bases and J by 2 bases, with 8 bases between the two germline ends. CDR1 is SGHVS and CDR2 is FNYEAQ in the germline V gene. The CDR3 sequence is 13 residues long. The DNA for the CDR3 is TGTGCCAGCAGCATTACTATCACAGATACGCAGTATTTT. Translating it yields CASSITITDTQYF.

The V gene is TRBV11-2, the J gene TRBJ2-1; D is unresolved. V lost 3 bases and J 1 base, leaving 4 bases between the germline ends. There are 13 residues in the CDR3. CDR1 SGHAT and CDR2 FQNNGV come from the germline V gene. The CDR3 sequence: CASSFSSYNEQFF. The CDR3 bases are TGTGCCAGCAGCTTTTCGTCCTACAATGAGCAGTTCTTC. Variable domain in full (rest from reference TRBV11-2 and TRBJ2-1): EAGVAQSPRYKIIEKRQSVAFWCNPISGHATLYWYQQILGQGPKLLIQFQNNGVVDDSQLPKDRFSAERLKGVDSTLKIQPAKLEDSAVYLCASSFSSYNEQFFGPGTRLTVL.

This clonotype has at least ten counts. The genes are TRBV19 and TRBJ2-3; 10 nucleotides line up with TRBD2. The CDR3 has 15 residues. Per germline, CDR1 LNHDA and CDR2 SQIVND (reference sequence). J lost 0 bases, V lost 5 bases, and 2 bases had no gene match. DNA of the CDR3: TGTGCCAGTAGTCCACTAGCGGGAAGCACAGATACGCAGTATTTT. The encoded protein is CASSPLAGSTDTQYF.

This clonotype was detected many times. The rearrangement links TRBV29-1 to TRBJ2-3; 12 bases match TRBD2. This CDR3 has 13 amino acids. Trimming removed 7 bases from V and 3 bases from J; junction bases left unmatched: 2. Per the germline V gene, CDR1 is SQVTM and CDR2 is ANQGSEA. As DNA, the CDR3 is TGCAGCGCCCTAGCGGGGGGGACAGATACGCAGTATTTT. It codes for CSALAGGTDTQYF.